Each of the 26 T cell receptor beta chains below was sequenced from the same sample in a study of blood T cell repertoires in COVID-19. The protocol was immunoSEQ multiplex PCR, while the TCRdb copy is restricted to in-frame clones and leaves out a portion. The table lists 250,000 to 300,000 clones, approximately 87% of them singletons. Sample: peripheral blood. The receptor source for this set is a man aged 60 to 75 who had recovered from COVID-19.

This clone was observed a few times. The chain recombines TRBV7-2 with TRBJ1-2; 8 bases fit TRBD1. The CDR3 runs 16 residues. The germline gives CDR1 SGHTA, CDR2 FQGNSA. With 1 base clipped from V and 3 bases from J, the junction kept 7 bases outside the gene matches. The CDR3 DNA reads as TGTGCCAGCAGCTTAGTACTGGACAGGGCATACTATGGCTACACCTTC. Its protein is CASSLVLDRAYYGYTF.

The chain joins TRBV27 to TRBJ2-1, with 8 bases matching TRBD2. CDR3 size: 16 residues. Losses at the gene ends were 2 bases for V and 2 bases for J; bases not matched to a gene: 5. Germline CDR1 and CDR2: MNHEY and SMNVEV (reference sequence). The CDR3 region is CASSLMPAGAYNEQFF. The CDR3 DNA reads as TGTGCCAGCAGTTTAATGCCAGCGGGAGCCTACAATGAGCAGTTCTTC.

CDR3 sequence reads: CASRSDRANTGELFF. The CDR3 DNA is TGTGCCAGCAGGTCGGACAGGGCGAACACCGGGGAGCTGTTTTTT. V is TRBV2 and J is TRBJ2-2, with 8 positions matching TRBD1. The germline CDR1 and CDR2 sequences are SNHLY and FYNNEI. The CDR3 has 15 residues. V gave up 6 bases and J gave up 0 bases; unmatched junction bases: 3.

The chain combines TRBV4-1 with TRBJ2-3; 13 bases line up with TRBD2. Trimming cost V 3 bases and J 9 bases; bases outside gene matches: 12. The CDR3 totals 17 residues. The germline gives CDR1 MGHRA, CDR2 YSYEKL. This chain's CDR3 is CASSQALTSGRAETQYF. The DNA of the CDR3 is TGCGCCAGCAGCCAGGCTCTTACTAGCGGGAGGGCCGAGACGCAGTATTTT.

The rearrangement links TRBV20-1 to TRBJ1-2; no clear D. Between the trimmed V and J ends, which lost 3 bases and 2 bases, there was a span of 19 bases. Germline CDR1 and CDR2: DFQATT and SNEGSKA (reference sequence). This CDR3 comprises 16 residues. The CDR3 region is CSASGGRGGSNYGYTF. The CDR3 coding sequence is TGCAGTGCTAGTGGAGGCCGGGGAGGGTCGAACTATGGCTACACCTTC.

The chain uses TRBV3-1 (or the pseudogene TRBV3-2) and TRBJ2-4; D is ambiguous. Trimming pared 0 bases from V and 9 bases from J, leaving 3 bases between. The CDR3 sequence is 11 residues long. CDR1 and CDR2 (germline): LGHDT, YNNKEL (reference sequence). Here the CDR3 DNA reads TGTGCCAGCAGCCAAGACTTCATTCAGTACTTC. Amino acid sequence: CASSQDFIQYF.

This chain connects TRBV5-1 to TRBJ1-2; 8 bases are shared with TRBD1. Trimming removed 4 bases from V and 7 bases from J; junction bases left unmatched: 9. The CDR3 is 14 amino acids. The germline CDR1 and CDR2 sequences are SGHRS and YFSETQ. The CDR3 loop is CASSPDRGVAGYTF. CDR3 in DNA: TGCGCCAGCAGCCCTGACAGGGGAGTAGCTGGCTACACCTTC.

The chain carries TRBV5-1 and TRBJ2-7; D perhaps matches TRBD1 (7 bases). Germline V gene lookup returns CDR1 SGHRS and CDR2 YFSETQ. This CDR3 has 15 residues. V was pared by 4 bases and J by 2 bases, with 16 bases between. The CDR3 reads CASSLRTGLTYEQYF. Written as DNA, the CDR3 is TGCGCCAGCAGCCTGAGGACAGGACTAACCTACGAGCAGTACTTC.

V is TRBV6-1 and J is TRBJ2-3; 7 bases fit TRBD1. J was trimmed by 2 bases and V by 4 bases; bases with no gene match: 9. The germline V gene has CDR1 MNHNS and CDR2 SASEGT. The length of the CDR3 is 16 residues. CDR3 coding DNA: TGTGCCAGCAGTGGACACCGGGACAGACTCACAGATACGCAGTATTTT. Translated, it gives CASSGHRDRLTDTQYF.

The V gene is TRBV28, the J gene TRBJ1-6; D might be TRBD1 (5 bases). CDR3 size: 15 residues. Germline V CDR1 and CDR2: MDHEN, SYDVKM. Deletions cut 6 bases from V and 1 base from J, with 10 bases between. The CDR3 here is CASSRRVSYNSPLHF. The CDR3, as DNA: TGTGCCAGCAGCCGCAGGGTTTCCTATAATTCACCCCTCCACTTT.

The gene calls are TRBV2 and TRBJ1-5, with no clear D. CDR1 and CDR2 from the germline V gene are SNHLY and FYNNEI. V shed 4 bases and J shed 2 bases, with 12 bases lying between them. This CDR3 is built from 15 residues. CDR3 in amino acids: CASSVGDPGNQPQHF. CDR3 in DNA: TGTGCCAGCAGTGTCGGAGACCCGGGCAATCAGCCCCAGCATTTT.

The chain couples TRBV7-2 to TRBJ2-3; D gene unclear. CDR1 and CDR2 from the germline V gene are SGHTA and FQGNSA. V gave up 5 bases and J gave up 2 bases, with 20 bases separating them. The CDR3 extends over 17 amino acids. The CDR3 region has the DNA TGTGCCAGCAGCCTAAGCCACTCCTCGAGTTTCACAGATACGCAGTATTTT. Translating gives CASSLSHSSSFTDTQYF.

The chain has TRBV9 and TRBJ2-1, with D possibly matching TRBD2 (7 bases). Per germline, CDR1 SGDLS and CDR2 YYNGEE. The CDR3 covers 17 residues. V lost 3 bases and J lost 5, with 21 bases in between. The DNA for the CDR3 is TGTGCCAGCAGCGCCCCCAGGGGACTACCTCAAAACAATGAGCAGTTCTTC. Protein sequence: CASSAPRGLPQNNEQFF.

This chain links TRBV11-3 with TRBJ2-2; weak D call: TRBD2 (6 bases). The CDR3 covers 16 residues. The V gene lost 5 bases and the J gene lost 4 bases, with 17 bases spanning the gap. Germline CDR1 SGHNT, CDR2 YENEEA. CDR3: CASSPGTLAGTGELFF. DNA for the CDR3: TGTGCCAGCAGCCCGGGGACTCTCGCAGGCACCGGGGAGCTGTTTTTT.

V usage is TRBV27 and J usage is TRBJ1-2; the D gene is possibly TRBD1 (5 bases). This CDR3 spans 13 amino acids. V shed 0 bases and J shed 7 bases, with 9 bases lying between them. The germline V gene has CDR1 MNHEY and CDR2 SMNVEV (reference sequence). The CDR3 DNA reads TGTGCCAGCAGTTTATCGATCCAGGGTGGCTACACCTTC. Translating gives CASSLSIQGGYTF.

This clone has a handful of counts. V is TRBV18 and J is TRBJ1-3, with D perhaps TRBD1 (6 bases). V shed 5 bases and J shed 4 bases, with 9 bases lying between them. The CDR3 loop spans 13 amino acids. Germline assignment: CDR1 KGHSH and CDR2 LQKENI. The DNA of the CDR3 is TGTGCCAGCTCAGCAGGACAGGGAAACACCATATATTTT. The encoded protein is CASSAGQGNTIYF.

This rearrangement joins TRBV29-1 to TRBJ1-1, with 7 positions matching TRBD1. Unmatched junction bases numbered 9, after V lost 5 bases and J lost 6 bases. The CDR3 consists of 13 residues. CDR1 and CDR2 (germline): SQVTM, ANQGSEA. CDR3 protein: CSVLTGQGAEAFF. CDR3 DNA: TGCAGCGTTCTAACAGGGCAGGGGGCTGAAGCTTTCTTT.

A single count supports this clone. The CDR3 loop reads CASSLTRQKETQYF. The CDR3 region has the DNA TGCGCCAGCAGCCTGACCAGACAGAAAGAGACCCAGTACTTC. The chain links TRBV5-1 to TRBJ2-5; D possibly corresponds to TRBD1 (5 bases). The germline V gene has CDR1 SGHRS and CDR2 YFSETQ. The CDR3 length is 14 residues. The V and J ends lost 4 bases and 3 bases respectively, with 13 bases between them.

V gene TRBV27 combines with J gene TRBJ2-1; TRBD2 aligns across 8 bases. The CDR3 length is 14 residues. Germline loops: CDR1 MNHEY, CDR2 SMNVEV (reference sequence). With 2 bases clipped from V and 5 bases from J, the junction kept 2 bases outside the gene matches. The CDR3 protein is CASSLTGGDNEQFF. CDR3 in DNA: TGTGCCAGCAGTTTAACCGGGGGGGACAATGAGCAGTTCTTC.

The chain carries TRBV9 and TRBJ1-2; D might be TRBD1 (5 bases). With 2 bases removed from V and 0 bases from J, the gap between germline ends came to 17 bases. Germline lookup yields CDR1 SGDLS and CDR2 YYNGEE. This CDR3 is 17 amino acids long. CDR3 in amino acids: CASSVSPAPGANYGYTF. The CDR3 nucleotides read TGTGCCAGCAGCGTGAGTCCGGCGCCGGGGGCTAACTATGGCTACACCTTC.

This clone was seen more than once but under ten times. This chain links TRBV29-1 with TRBJ2-7, with D hard to call. The V and J ends lost 6 bases and 1 base respectively, with 16 bases between them. The CDR3 sequence is 14 residues long. Germline V gives CDR1 SQVTM, CDR2 ANQGSEA. The CDR3 coding sequence is TGCAGCGTCCCCAGATCAGACACATCCTACGAGCAGTACTTC. It translates to CSVPRSDTSYEQYF.

The chain recombines TRBV29-1 with TRBJ1-2; no firm D call. The CDR3 covers 14 residues. Germline CDR1 reads SQVTM; CDR2 reads ANQGSEA. With 6 bases removed from V and 0 bases from J, the gap between germline ends came to 14 bases. CDR3 amino acids: CSVPTPYSNYGYTF. In DNA, the CDR3 is TGCAGCGTCCCCACCCCGTACTCTAACTATGGCTACACCTTC.

This clone occurred once. The CDR3 is CASSLGLTDSNQPQHF. The CDR3 bases are TGTGCCAGCAGTTTGGGACTGACTGATAGCAATCAGCCCCAGCATTTT. V and J are TRBV28 and TRBJ1-5, with D tentatively TRBD1 (5 bases). The V gene lost 3 bases and the J gene lost 0 bases, with 12 bases spanning the gap. The CDR3 contains 16 residues. The germline V gene encodes CDR1 MDHEN and CDR2 SYDVKM.

The chain joins TRBV29-1 to TRBJ2-5; TRBD2 agrees at 13 bases. V lost 4 bases, J lost 1 base, and 9 bases stayed unmatched. Germline V CDR1 and CDR2: SQVTM, ANQGSEA. This CDR3 region has 17 residues. CDR3 in DNA: TGCAGCGTTGGGAGACTAGCGGGAGGAAGGGCCCAAGAGACCCAGTACTTC. This gives the protein CSVGRLAGGRAQETQYF. The variable domain in full, completed from reference TRBV29-1 and TRBJ2-5, reads SAVISQKPSRDICQRGTSLTIQCQVDSQVTMMFWYRQQPGQSLTLIATANQGSEATYESGFVIDKFPISRPNLTFSTLTVSNMSPEDSSIYLCSVGRLAGGRAQETQYFGPGTRLLVL.

The V call is TRBV19, the J call TRBJ1-5; D is possibly TRBD1 (6 bases). Trimming took 7 bases from V and 3 from J, leaving 13 bases between them. The CDR3 runs 14 residues. Germline lookup yields CDR1 LNHDA and CDR2 SQIVND (reference sequence). The CDR3 region has the DNA TGTGCCAGTACATCCAGACAGGTCAATCAGCCCCAGCATTTT. Its translation: CASTSRQVNQPQHF.

The chain links TRBV5-4 to TRBJ2-3; no firm D call. The CDR3 has 14 residues. Trimming removed 4 bases from V and 1 base from J, with 10 bases in between. Germline CDR1 reads SGHNT; CDR2 reads YYREEE (reference sequence). CDR3 bases: TGTGCCAGCAGCGGAGTTACTCGCACAGATACGCAGTATTTT. Translation: CASSGVTRTDTQYF.